The clone carrying this TCR beta chain has only one observation. Its antigen is not identified. Trimming removed 0 bases at V and 6 bases at J, with 11 bases between. The germline CDR1 and CDR2 sequences are MNHNY and SVGAGI (reference sequence). There are 14 residues in the CDR3. The time point was: week 5, during vaccination. Every single dose of the vaccine, 300 ug of mutant IDH1 20-mer peptide, came with topical imiquimod. TCRdb's copy holds only in-frame clones and misses some; the assay was immunoSEQ multiplex PCR. Among over 9,000 clones, around 90% were seen once, and the ten largest hold 4.5% to 7.5%. These data belong to a study of a mutant IDH1 vaccine in newly diagnosed glioma. Regarding the study as a whole: It was about 94% of patients that developed vaccine-induced immune responses.

This TCR came from a woman between 40 and 55 years old with glioma. Some clones in this sample may be carry-over from other donors' samples. The sequences come from PBMCs, collected from a glioma patient whose treatment included an IDH1 peptide vaccine. The rearrangement links TRBV6-6 to TRBJ1-2; no reliable D call. The CDR3 loop is CASSYSTDVDGYTF. The CDR3 nucleotides are TGTGCCAGCAGTTACTCGACGGACGTCGATGGCTACACCTTC.